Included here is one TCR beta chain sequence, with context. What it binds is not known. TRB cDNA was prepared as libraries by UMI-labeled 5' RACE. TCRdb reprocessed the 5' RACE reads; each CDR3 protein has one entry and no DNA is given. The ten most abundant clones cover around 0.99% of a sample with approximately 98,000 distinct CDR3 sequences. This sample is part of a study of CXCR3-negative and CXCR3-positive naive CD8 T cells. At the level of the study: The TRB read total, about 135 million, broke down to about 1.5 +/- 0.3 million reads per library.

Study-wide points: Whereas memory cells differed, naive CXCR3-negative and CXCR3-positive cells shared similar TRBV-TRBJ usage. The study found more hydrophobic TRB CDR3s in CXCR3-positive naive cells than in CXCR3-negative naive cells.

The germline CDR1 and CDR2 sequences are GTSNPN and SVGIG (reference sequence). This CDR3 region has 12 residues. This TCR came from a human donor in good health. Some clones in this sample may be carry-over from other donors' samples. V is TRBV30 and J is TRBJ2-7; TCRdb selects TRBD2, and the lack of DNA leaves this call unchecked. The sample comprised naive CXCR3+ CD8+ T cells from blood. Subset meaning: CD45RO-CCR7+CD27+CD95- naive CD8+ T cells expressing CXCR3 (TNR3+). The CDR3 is CASTGLSYEQYF.